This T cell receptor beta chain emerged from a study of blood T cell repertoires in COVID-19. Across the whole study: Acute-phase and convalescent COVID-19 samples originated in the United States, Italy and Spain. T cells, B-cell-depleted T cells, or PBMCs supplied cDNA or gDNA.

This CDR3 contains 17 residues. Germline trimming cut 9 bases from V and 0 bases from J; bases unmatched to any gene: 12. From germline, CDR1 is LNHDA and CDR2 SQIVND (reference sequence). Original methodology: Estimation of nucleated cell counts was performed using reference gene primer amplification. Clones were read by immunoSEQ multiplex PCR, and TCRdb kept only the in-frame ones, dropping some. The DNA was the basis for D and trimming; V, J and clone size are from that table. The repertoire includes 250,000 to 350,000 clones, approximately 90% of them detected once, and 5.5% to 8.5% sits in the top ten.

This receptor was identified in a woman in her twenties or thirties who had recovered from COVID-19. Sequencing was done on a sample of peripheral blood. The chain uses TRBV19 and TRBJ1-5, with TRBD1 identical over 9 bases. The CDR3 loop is CASSPGQGLYSNQPQHF. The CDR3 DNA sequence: TGTGCCAGCAGCCCGGGACAGGGCCTTTATAGCAATCAGCCCCAGCATTTT.